The TCR beta chain under discussion was sequenced for a study of CD8 T cells in ankylosing spondylitis (dated by TCRdb to about 2017). About the full investigation: The study set out to find disease-linked TCR variants by profiling T cell receptor beta repertoires in ankylosing spondylitis patients and healthy donors. In total, the full study cohort was made up of some 110 healthy donors and about two dozen ankylosing spondylitis patients. Peripheral blood samples were taken, and synovial fluid was additionally collected from ankylosing spondylitis patients. Findings and caveats that apply to the study as a whole: A TCR beta motif of about 8 highly homologous amino acid variants appeared characteristic of blood from ankylosing spondylitis patients. According to the report, matched synovial fluid samples from ankylosing spondylitis patients were significantly enriched for the disease-linked clones. The disease-linked clones had a CD8+ phenotype and were found at relatively low frequencies in peripheral blood. Some of the motif variants had been reported before in the synovial fluid and blood of reactive arthritis patients, a finding that suggests common disease-initiation mechanisms.

Germline trimming amounts to 4 bases on V and 0 bases on J, with 10 as the count of junction bases outside the gene matches. The CDR3 starts with the cysteine, ends with the phenylalanine, and has 19 residues. Only the CDR3 portion is preserved as DNA: 57 bases, with reading frame beginning at the first base. From the germline V gene, CDR1 is SNHLY and CDR2 is FYNNEI. This clonotype was seen many times. Its binding antigen is unknown. No much larger clone is present one base from it, and per-base qualities are unavailable. Sequencing took place on an Illumina HiSeq 2500. Quantitative 5'-RACE with molecular barcodes was the method used to prepare the TCR beta libraries. Turning to the authors' computational methods: To identify disease-linked TCR variants, a new computational method was used, one built on a probabilistic model of VDJ rearrangement. TCRdb handled the public reads itself, with Q25 trimming in fastp and clone calling in MiXCR, and kept productive beta chains. Records with the same CDR3 protein are collapsed into one entry carrying the most frequent genes and DNA. These V and J calls derive from TCRdb rather than the authors' analysis. This sample comprises 220,000 or so distinct CDR3 sequences, about 10% of them detected only once. The ten largest clones capture around a fifth of the sample.

This clonotype was sampled from a male donor with ankylosing spondylitis or in good health (not recorded which). The rearranged chain carries TRBV2 and TRBJ2-6; 9 bases in the middle match TRBD2. Source material: blood, either unsorted or a sorted T cell fraction (not recorded which). The nucleotide sequence is given as TGTGCCAGCAGTGGTGTGGCTAGCGGGGTTATCTCTGGGGCCAACGTCCTGACTTTC. This is translated as CASSGVASGVISGANVLTF.